A selection of T cell receptor beta chains follows, all from one sample in a study of beta chain features in type 1 diabetes. The repertoire was sequenced with immunoSEQ multiplex PCR; TCRdb's copy has only in-frame clones and lacks some. The sample includes 350,000 to 450,000 clones, 10% to 15% seen only once; the top ten take 0.0095% to 0.013%. The sequenced material came from naive CD4+ T cells from blood. All receptors derive from a woman aged 18-30 years with type 1 diabetes. The CDR3 runs from the conserved cysteine through the conserved F or W. A D gene is named only where the DNA matches it firmly. Rows may omit the clone size; those that give it use once, few, many or a size class.

J gene,D gene,V gene,clone size,CDR3 DNA,CDR3 protein
TRBJ2-1,NA,TRBV7-2,NA,TGTGCCAGCAGCCCCCGACGGACTACGGTAATAGGCAATGAGCAGTTCTTC,CASSPRRTTVIGNEQFF
TRBJ2-2,TRBD2,TRBV6-4,NA,TGTGCCACTAGCGGGAGTCAAGGCACCGGGGAGCTGTTTTTT,CATSGSQGTGELFF
TRBJ2-1,NA,TRBV19,few,TGTGCCAGTAGTGCCATCCCAGTTTCTCCGGGCTCCTACAATGAGCAGTTCTTC,CASSAIPVSPGSYNEQFF
TRBJ2-7,TRBD1,TRBV6-5,few,TGTGCCAGCAGTTACAGCCCGCCTTACAGGGGCGAGCAGTACTTC,CASSYSPPYRGEQYF
TRBJ1-1,NA,TRBV5-4,NA,TGTGCCAGCAGCTTGGACTCGGGAGGCACTGAAGCTTTCTTT,CASSLDSGGTEAFF
TRBJ1-2,TRBD1,TRBV13,NA,TGTGCCAGCAGCGAAGACAGGGGTGGCTACACCTTC,CASSEDRGGYTF
TRBJ2-1,NA,TRBV4-3,few,TGCGCCAGCAGCCAAGGAGAACTCGCTTCCAATGAGCAGTTCTTC,CASSQGELASNEQFF
TRBJ1-1,TRBD1,TRBV11-3,NA,TGTGCCAGCAGCCCCGGCGGGACAGCACCCACTGAAGCTTTCTTT,CASSPGGTAPTEAFF
TRBJ2-1,NA,TRBV28,few,TGTGCCAGCGGTAGCTCCTACAATGAGCAGTTCTTC,CASGSSYNEQFF
TRBJ2-3,TRBD1,TRBV28,NA,TGTGCCAGCACTCAAGGAGGGACAGGGGCAGATACGCAGTATTTT,CASTQGGTGADTQYF
TRBJ2-3,NA,TRBV19,few,TGTGCCAGTAGCCCACAGGGCTGGGCCACAGATACGCAGTATTTT,CASSPQGWATDTQYF
TRBJ1-5,TRBD1,TRBV7-2,NA,TGTGCCAGCAGCTTGACAGGGACTAGCAATCAGCCCCAGCATTTT,CASSLTGTSNQPQHF
TRBJ1-2,NA,TRBV7-2,NA,TGTGCCAGCAGCCCCGGGACACGGCATGGCTACACCTTC,CASSPGTRHGYTF
TRBJ2-1,NA,TRBV28,NA,TGTGCCAGCAGTTTTCTCCAGGGGAGGCAGTTCTTC,CASSFLQGRQFF
TRBJ2-1,TRBD2,TRBV5-1,NA,TGCGCCAGCAGCTCATGGCCGCCTAGCGGGAGTGGAGATGAGCAGTTCTTC,CASSSWPPSGSGDEQFF
TRBJ2-1,NA,TRBV29-1,NA,TGCAGCGTCCAATGGACAGCCAACAATGAGCAGTTCTTC,CSVQWTANNEQFF
TRBJ2-7,NA,TRBV7-9,NA,TGTGCCAGCAGCTTAGGTTGGGGGGGCAGCTCCTACGAGCAGTACTTC,CASSLGWGGSSYEQYF
TRBJ2-1,TRBD1,TRBV2,NA,TGTGCCCGCGGGACAGGGGCGAATGAGCAGTTCTTC,CARGTGANEQFF
TRBJ1-1,NA,TRBV10-3,NA,TGTGCCATCAGTGCGAGAGAAAACACTGAAGCTTTCTTT,CAISARENTEAFF
TRBJ2-1,TRBD2,TRBV9,NA,TGTGCCAGCAGCGCCACTAGCGGGAGGGCCCTCGATGAGCAGTTCTTC,CASSATSGRALDEQFF
TRBJ2-6,NA,TRBV5-4,NA,TGTGCCAGCAGCTTAGGGGTCGCTGGGGCCAACGTCCTGACTTTC,CASSLGVAGANVLTF
TRBJ2-1,TRBD2,TRBV28,few,TGTGCCAGCATTCCTAGCGGGAGGGCCTACAATGAGCAGTTCTTC,CASIPSGRAYNEQFF
TRBJ2-2,NA,TRBV2,few,TGTGCCAGCACAGGGGTAGGGGAGCTGTTTTTT,CASTGVGELFF
TRBJ2-2,TRBD2,TRBV4-3,NA,TGCGCCAGCAGTAAGCGGGAGACCTCCACCGGGGAGCTGTTTTTT,CASSKRETSTGELFF
TRBJ1-1,TRBD1,TRBV5-1,few,TGCGCCAGCAGCCGCGGGACAGGGCAATACCTGAACACTGAAGCTTTCTTT,CASSRGTGQYLNTEAFF
TRBJ1-1,TRBD1,TRBV7-2,NA,TGTGCCAGCAGCTTACCAGGGACAGGGAACACTGAAGCTTTCTTT,CASSLPGTGNTEAFF
TRBJ2-3,NA,TRBV28,NA,TGTGCCAACGGGAAGGCAGATACGCAGTATTTT,CANGKADTQYF
TRBJ2-7,TRBD2,TRBV6-6,NA,TGTGCCAGCAGTACGACGACTAGCGGGAGGGGCCGCGAGCAGTACTTC,CASSTTTSGRGREQYF
TRBJ1-1,TRBD1,TRBV19,few,TGTGCCAGTAGCGACGACAGGGCCGCTCTTTTCTTT,CASSDDRAALFF
TRBJ2-5,NA,TRBV7-2,few,TGTGCAGAAGGAGAGGGCCGCCAAGAGACCCAGTACTTC,CAEGEGRQETQYF
TRBJ2-3,TRBD2,TRBV29-1,NA,TGCAGCGCCCAAGGGAGGGCCACAGATACGCAGTATTTT,CSAQGRATDTQYF
TRBJ2-7,NA,TRBV6-6,few,TGTGCCAGCGGTAGGACAGTGAACTACGAGCAGTACTTC,CASGRTVNYEQYF
TRBJ1-1,NA,TRBV6-6,NA,TGTGCCAGCAGTTACGGCGAGGGGGGGAGAGCTTTCTTT,CASSYGEGGRAFF